What follows are 19 T cell receptor beta chains derived from one specimen sequenced in a study of blood T cell repertoires in COVID-19. Assay used: immunoSEQ multiplex PCR; TCRdb lists only in-frame clones, some missing. The table shows 150,000 to 200,000 clones, with about nine tenths occurring only once. Sample: peripheral blood. These receptors all stem from a woman aged 50 to 60 with acute or convalescent COVID-19.

The V call is TRBV7-8, the J call TRBJ1-2, with D possibly being TRBD1 (6 bases). Trimming took 5 bases from V and 2 from J, leaving 18 bases between them. CDR3 size: 16 residues. Germline V gives CDR1 SGHVS, CDR2 FQNEAQ. This CDR3 is CASSPRGSPSNYGYTF. CDR3 DNA sequence: TGTGCCAGCAGCCCCAGGGGCAGCCCATCGAACTATGGCTACACCTTC.

The CDR3 nucleotides are TGTGCCTGTACAGGGAGGGGGACTGAAGCTTTCTTT. As protein: CACTGRGTEAFF. The chain uses TRBV6-5 and TRBJ1-1; possible D gene TRBD1, 6 bases. Looked up from germline, CDR1 is MNHEY and CDR2 is SVGAGI. The V end lost 11 bases, the J end lost 5 bases, and 15 bases lay between the germline ends. The CDR3 runs 12 residues.

V gene TRBV4-3 combines with J gene TRBJ2-2; possibly TRBD2 for D (5 bases). With 4 bases removed from V and 2 bases from J, the gap between germline ends came to 14 bases. The CDR3 has 16 residues. Germline-derived CDR1 and CDR2 are LGHNA and YSLEER. CDR3 in DNA: TGCGCCAGCAGCCCCTATGGACTGTTAAACACCGGGGAGCTGTTTTTT. It specifies CASSPYGLLNTGELFF.

This chain joins TRBV7-9 and TRBJ1-1; D gene ambiguous. The CDR3 is 13 residues long. Trimming removed 7 bases at V and 3 bases at J, with 12 bases between. In germline, CDR1 is SEHNR, CDR2 FQNEAQ (reference sequence). CDR3 residues: CASTRTLDTEAFF. CDR3 DNA sequence: TGTGCCAGCACTAGAACCCTGGACACTGAAGCTTTCTTT. The variable domain in full, with the rest retrieved from reference TRBV7-9 and TRBJ1-1, is DTGVSQNPRHKITKRGQNVTFRCDPISEHNRLYWYRQTLGQGPEFLTYFQNEAQLEKSRLLSDRFSAERPKGSFSTLEIQRTEQGDSAMYLCASTRTLDTEAFFGQGTRLTVV.

V and J are TRBV20-1 and TRBJ2-7; 8 bases are shared with TRBD1. Germline CDR1 DFQATT, CDR2 SNEGSKA (reference sequence). The CDR3 length is 15 residues. Trimming at V came to 3 bases and at J to 0 bases, leaving 7 bases not matched to a gene. CDR3 protein: CSASKTGVSSYEQYF. Written as DNA, the CDR3 is TGCAGTGCTAGTAAGACAGGGGTTAGCTCCTACGAGCAGTACTTC.

The chain employs TRBV11-2 and TRBJ2-1; 12 bases agree with TRBD1. The junction had 5 bases not matched to a gene; V was cut back by 4 bases and J by 7 bases. The CDR3 is 15 amino acids. Germline lookup yields CDR1 SGHAT and CDR2 FQNNGV. The CDR3 nucleotides are TGTGCCAGCAGCTGGGGACAGGGGGCGGGGAATGAGCAGTTCTTC. Amino acid sequence: CASSWGQGAGNEQFF. Full variable domain (outside the CDR3, taken from reference TRBV11-2 and TRBJ2-1): EAGVAQSPRYKIIEKRQSVAFWCNPISGHATLYWYQQILGQGPKLLIQFQNNGVVDDSQLPKDRFSAERLKGVDSTLKIQPAKLEDSAVYLCASSWGQGAGNEQFFGPGTRLTVL.

In the case of this clone: Other DNA sequences of this sample code for an identical CDR3. The rearrangement joins TRBV5-1 to TRBJ1-2, with 10 bases identical to TRBD1. The J segment lost 2 bases and the V segment lost 3 bases, leaving 1 base of the junction unmatched. The germline gives CDR1 SGHRS, CDR2 YFSETQ. The CDR3 has 14 amino acids. The CDR3 sequence is CASSSGQGNYGYTF. CDR3 in DNA: TGCGCCAGCAGCTCGGGACAGGGGAACTATGGCTACACCTTC.

The V gene is TRBV27, the J gene TRBJ1-5; 9 bases are shared with TRBD1. The CDR3 totals 17 residues. With 6 bases clipped from V and 4 bases from J, the junction kept 13 bases outside the gene matches. CDR1 MNHEY and CDR2 SMNVEV come from the germline V gene (reference sequence). CDR3 region: CASSLTGTGIRNQPQHF. The CDR3 DNA is TGTGCCAGCAGCCTTACCGGGACAGGGATTCGAAATCAGCCCCAGCATTTT.

The genes are TRBV5-1 and TRBJ1-3; 7 bases are a match to TRBD1. The germline V gene encodes CDR1 SGHRS and CDR2 YFSETQ. V shed 0 bases and J 0 bases; nucleotides not matched to a gene: 3. The CDR3 is made up of 16 amino acids. This CDR3 is CASSLAGTDSGNTIYF. As DNA, the CDR3 is TGCGCCAGCAGCTTGGCCGGGACAGACTCTGGAAACACCATATATTTT.

The chain joins TRBV2 to TRBJ1-5, with 8 bases matching TRBD1. CDR1 SNHLY and CDR2 FYNNEI come from the germline V gene. This CDR3 has 18 amino acids. V lost 3 bases, J lost 6 bases, and 16 bases stayed unmatched. Written as DNA, the CDR3 is TGTGCCAGCAGTGAGTTAGGTGGAGGCAGGGGGCTCTCTCAGCCCCAGCATTTT. Amino acids: CASSELGGGRGLSQPQHF.

The rearrangement joins TRBV10-3 to TRBJ2-7; D perhaps matches TRBD2 (5 bases). V shed 2 bases and J shed 2 bases, with 10 bases lying between them. The CDR3 length is 14 residues. Germline-derived CDR1 and CDR2 are ENHRY and SYGVKD. Here the CDR3 DNA reads TGTGCCATCAGTGAGATAGAGGGCGCCTACGAGCAGTACTTC. Protein sequence: CAISEIEGAYEQYF.

This chain uses TRBV7-8 with TRBJ1-5, with D possibly being TRBD1 (5 bases). This CDR3 comprises 20 residues. V was trimmed by 1 base and J by 0 bases, leaving 22 bases between them. Per the germline V gene, CDR1 is SGHVS and CDR2 is FQNEAQ. The CDR3 loop reads CASSLGTFLQDPGSNQPQHF. The CDR3 nucleotides are TGTGCCAGCAGCTTAGGAACCTTTTTACAGGATCCGGGTAGCAATCAGCCCCAGCATTTT.

In its sample, this clone was seen once. The chain is built from TRBV19 and TRBJ2-3; 7 nucleotides match TRBD2. Per the germline V gene, CDR1 is LNHDA and CDR2 is SQIVND (reference sequence). This CDR3 has 15 residues. V was pared by 4 bases and J by 1 base, with 5 bases of the junction left unmatched. CDR3 in DNA: TGTGCCAGTAGTAACCCTAGCGGCCGCACAGATACGCAGTATTTT. Translated: CASSNPSGRTDTQYF.

V usage is TRBV29-1 and J usage is TRBJ2-5, with D tentatively TRBD2 (6 bases). The CDR3 is 13 residues long. Germline CDR1 is SQVTM and CDR2 is ANQGSEA. Trimming pared 3 bases from V and 2 bases from J, leaving 10 bases between. The CDR3 DNA is TGCAGCGTTGACGGGGGAATACAAGAGACCCAGTACTTC. Residues: CSVDGGIQETQYF.

The V gene is TRBV4-2, the J gene TRBJ1-1, with D possibly matching TRBD1 (5 bases). This CDR3 region has 14 residues. Trimming cost V 4 bases and J 5 bases, with 14 bases left between them. Germline-derived CDR1 and CDR2 are LGHNA and YNFKEQ. CDR3 coding DNA: TGTGCCAGCAGCCCATCGGAGGGGTTTACTGAAGCTTTCTTT. Translating gives CASSPSEGFTEAFF.

The rearrangement links TRBV6-6 to TRBJ2-7; possible D gene TRBD1, 6 bases. Germline CDR1 MNHNY, CDR2 SVGAGI (reference sequence). The CDR3 runs 12 residues. The ends were cut back, 2 bases at V and 4 bases at J, with 6 bases in the middle. As DNA, the CDR3 is TGTGCCAGCAGTTACCAGGGGTACGAGCAGTACTTC. Translation gives CASSYQGYEQYF.

V usage is TRBV10-3 and J usage is TRBJ2-7, with 10 bases aligning to TRBD1. The CDR3 contains 13 residues. The trim removed 6 bases at V and 4 bases at J, leaving 3 bases unmatched. Germline V gene data show CDR1 as ENHRY and CDR2 as SYGVKD. The CDR3 loop reads CAIRTGGSYEQYF. As DNA, the CDR3 is TGTGCCATCAGGACAGGGGGCAGTTACGAGCAGTACTTC.

The chain combines TRBV13 with TRBJ2-1; a possible D gene is TRBD2 (5 bases). From germline, CDR1 is PRHDT and CDR2 FYEKMQ (reference sequence). The CDR3 consists of 15 residues. Trimming shortened V by 3 bases and J by 1 base, and 10 bases separated the two germline ends. The CDR3 here is CASSFDGGSYNEQFF. The CDR3 DNA follows: TGTGCCAGCAGCTTCGATGGCGGGTCCTACAATGAGCAGTTCTTC.

This clone was counted once. The genes are TRBV19 and TRBJ1-4; 7 bases agree with TRBD1. The CDR3 covers 12 residues. CDR1 and CDR2 (germline): LNHDA, SQIVND (reference sequence). V was clipped by 5 bases and J by 8 bases; unmatched bases: 2. The CDR3 loop reads CASSDRVEKLFF. The CDR3, as DNA: TGTGCCAGTAGTGACAGGGTGGAAAAACTGTTTTTT. Supplemented by reference TRBV19 and TRBJ1-4, the full variable domain reads DGGITQSPKYLFRKEGQNVTLSCEQNLNHDAMYWYRQDPGQGLRLIYYSQIVNDFQKGDIAEGYSVSREKKESFPLTVTSAQKNPTAFYLCASSDRVEKLFFGSGTQLSVL.